This T cell receptor (beta chain) was obtained from a study of blood T cell repertoires in COVID-19. Study background: Sample material is recorded as cDNA or gDNA derived from T cells, B-cell-depleted T cells, or PBMCs.

Assay: immunoSEQ multiplex PCR; the TCRdb copy retains only in-frame clones and omits some. The sample yields roughly 240,000 clones, about 84% seen once. This CDR3 is 17 amino acids long. After removal of 4 bases from V and 5 bases from J, the junction contained 13 bases not matched to a gene. CDR1 is SGHRS, CDR2 YFSETQ, per germline. A Seattle source enrolled patients during active infection and followed them longitudinally. This receptor was taken from a woman over 75 with COVID-19, enrolled during active disease. The J gene is TRBJ2-1, the V gene TRBV5-1; 9 nucleotides align to TRBD2. The sequencing sample was made of peripheral blood. DNA for the CDR3: TGCGCCAGCAGCCCTCTTTTGAGCGGGGGGCGGGACAATGAGCAGTTCTTC. This encodes CASSPLLSGGRDNEQFF. Complete variable domain (other parts from reference TRBV5-1 and TRBJ2-1): KAGVTQTPRYLIKTRGQQVTLSCSPISGHRSVSWYQQTPGQGLQFLFEYFSETQRNKGNFPGRFSGRQFSNSRSEMNVSTLELGDSALYLCASSPLLSGGRDNEQFFGPGTRLTVL.